The clone carrying this TCR beta chain was detected only a few times. The antigen is unknown. This entry is derived from a study of human T cells and chemical hapten exposure. As for the study in general: Scalp application of diphenylcyclopropenone was performed weekly in patients across the entire approximately 23-week study. TCR yields per sample varied, mainly owing to small pooled library volume differences.

Unique molecular identifiers were affixed to discrete cDNA molecules within the library. TCRdb used MiXCR to reprocess the RACE reads, holding one entry per CDR3 protein. The sample yields around 360,000 distinct CDR3 sequences, around 6% seen once. Regarding the study as a whole: The number of TCRs over 1 in 1000 frequency stayed unchanged after DPC.

This sample's time point: patch test 2, 6 weeks after DPC sensitization. Noted treatment: therapeutic diphenylcyclopropenone sensitization with weekly scalp DPC. Trimming shortened V by 5 bases and J by 1 base, and 13 bases separated the two germline ends. This CDR3 contains 15 residues. CDR1 is SGHDT and CDR2 is YYEEEE in the germline V gene. The V gene is TRBV5-6, the J gene TRBJ1-5; no clear D gene. This TCR derives from a woman aged 18-29 years with alopecia areata. Some clones in this sample may be carry-over from other donors' samples. The sequences come from whole blood, collected in connection with sensitization to the hapten diphenylcyclopropenone (DPC). CDR3: CASSVGLWSNQPQHF. The CDR3 DNA reads TGTGCCAGCAGTGTAGGGCTATGGAGCAATCAGCCCCAGCATTTT.